This paragraph covers one T cell receptor (beta chain) sequence. Its antigen is not known. Donors consisted of healthy bone marrow donors. The sample comes from a study of cytomegalovirus exposure and HLA in healthy donors. Study outcomes and limitations: In a later analysis, a missense DCLRE1C variant was linked to TCR beta V- and J-gene trimming.

The V end was cut by 6 bases, the J end by 3 bases, with 11 bases between. The CDR3 consists of 14 residues. Germline lookup yields CDR1 LNHDA and CDR2 SQIVND (reference sequence). The primer mix had 60 Vbeta and 13 Jbeta primers. Using immunoSEQ multiplex PCR, the repertoire was profiled, and TCRdb retains in-frame clones only, with some absent. The table has 150,000 to 200,000 clones, approximately 84% seen once. The TCR was taken from a boy between 10 and 17 years old in good health and CMV-seronegative. The chain links TRBV19 to TRBJ1-4; D is perhaps TRBD1 (6 bases). The material sequenced was PBMCs. Written as DNA, the CDR3 is TGTGCCAGTAGAAACGACAGGCCTAATGAAAAACTGTTTTTT. Protein sequence: CASRNDRPNEKLFF.